The 30 T cell receptor beta chains listed next were all sequenced from one sample in a study of T-cell reconstitution after alpha-beta-depleted transplantation in children. Using unique molecular identifiers, the investigators prepared the TCRbeta library. TCRdb fed the PCR reads into MiXCR, producing one record per CDR3 protein. The table has about 78,000 distinct CDR3 sequences, 12% to 15% seen once. The material sequenced was PBMCs, mostly from graft donor cells, taken 180 days after TCRalphabeta/CD19-depleted stem cell transplant. All receptors derive from a male patient aged 2 to 10 who had a stem cell transplant for acute lymphoblastic leukemia, so the T cells may come from the graft donor.

The chain employs TRBV20-1 and TRBJ1-6; no clear D. The length of the CDR3 is 14 residues. Trimming shortened V by 3 bases and J by 0 bases, and 6 bases separated the two germline ends. Germline loops: CDR1 DFQATT, CDR2 SNEGSKA (reference sequence). The CDR3: CSARVSSYNSPLHF. CDR3 DNA sequence: TGCAGTGCTAGGGTCAGCTCCTATAATTCACCCCTCCACTTT.

Many counts were recorded for this clonotype. This sequence joins TRBV4-2 and TRBJ2-3; D is perhaps TRBD1 (8 bases). The CDR3 consists of 16 residues. The germline V and J ends were trimmed by 3 bases and 4 bases, with 17 bases remaining between them. The germline CDR1 and CDR2 sequences are LGHNA and YNFKEQ. CDR3 residues: CASSHPDRGGADTQYF. The CDR3 DNA sequence: TGTGCCAGCAGCCATCCCGACAGGGGAGGGGCAGATACGCAGTATTTT.

This CDR3 is CASSDIAGGFTDTQYF. The CDR3 bases are TGCGCCAGCAGTGATATAGCGGGAGGGTTCACAGATACGCAGTATTTT. This rearrangement joins TRBV10-2 to TRBJ2-3; TRBD2 matches 11 bases. Germline CDR1 WSHSY, CDR2 SAAADI. The V segment lost 3 bases and the J segment 2 bases; nucleotides outside the gene matches: 4. The CDR3 is made up of 16 amino acids.

This clonotype was observed many times. It is unclear where the CDR3 begins or ends on the DNA, so no DNA is shown, and the CDR3 is as TCRdb lists it. The chain has TRBV9 and TRBJ2-5; the D call TRBD2 from the table was never checked on the DNA. Including both end residues, the CDR3 is 13 amino acids long. Germline V gene sequence: CDR1 SGDLS, CDR2 YYNGEE. CDR3 sequence: CASSVVAGGTPSF.

Remarks on this clonotype: With a much larger clone just one base away, this may be a read error. V usage is TRBV5-5 and J usage is TRBJ2-5; 7 bases line up with TRBD2. This CDR3 has 15 amino acids. Germline V lookup: CDR1 SGHKS, CDR2 YYEKEE (reference sequence). DNA of the CDR3: TGTGTCAGCAGCCCCCCCCCGTTAGCGGGAGAGACCCAGTACTTC. Its protein is CVSSPPPLAGETQYF.

This clonotype is categorized as medium-sized. V gene TRBV20-1 combines with J gene TRBJ2-7, with D perhaps TRBD1 or TRBD2 (6 bases each). This CDR3 has 12 amino acids. Per germline, CDR1 DFQATT and CDR2 SNEGSKA (reference sequence). V was shortened by 4 bases and J by 4 bases, with 11 bases between the two germline ends. As DNA, the CDR3 is TGCAGTGCTAAAGGAGGGACATACGAGCAGTACTTC. Its protein is CSAKGGTYEQYF.

This clonotype has only a few counts. The CDR3 DNA reads TGTGCCAGCAGCCAAGCGGGGATGAACACTGAAGCTTTCTTT. This sequence encodes CASSQAGMNTEAFF. The chain links TRBV14 to TRBJ1-1; no firm D call. CDR3 length: 14 residues. Trimming shortened V by 1 base and J by 0 bases, and 6 bases separated the two germline ends. CDR1 and CDR2 (germline): SGHDN, FVKESK.

In this sample, this clonotype turned up a few times. V is TRBV12-3 or TRBV12-4 and J is TRBJ1-5; TRBD1 aligns across 8 bases. The CDR3 spans 13 residues. The V gene end was trimmed by 5 bases and the J gene end by 8 bases; junction bases not matched to a gene: 5. As DNA, the CDR3 is TGTGCCAGCAGTCCAGGGGGCGCGGAGCCCCAGCATTTT. Translating gives CASSPGGAEPQHF.

The rearrangement joins TRBV7-6 to TRBJ2-3; 9 bases agree with TRBD1. With 3 bases clipped from V and 1 base from J, the junction kept 5 bases outside the gene matches. Germline CDR1 is SGHVS and CDR2 is FNYEAQ. The CDR3 consists of 16 residues. CDR3 sequence reads: CASSLQRTGGTDTQYF. In nucleotides, the CDR3 is TGTGCCAGCAGCTTGCAGAGGACAGGGGGCACAGATACGCAGTATTTT.

There are a few counts of this clonotype. This rearrangement joins TRBV5-6 to TRBJ1-2, with D perhaps matching TRBD1 (6 bases). The V end lost 5 bases, the J end lost 1 base, and 18 bases lay between the germline ends. Germline CDR1 and CDR2: SGHDT and YYEEEE. The CDR3 has 16 amino acids. Written as DNA, the CDR3 is TGTGCCAGCAGTTTATCTACCGGGACACTTAACTATGGCTACACCTTC. Translated, it gives CASSLSTGTLNYGYTF.

The chain recombines TRBV5-6 with TRBJ2-5, with D uncertain. V dropped 4 bases and J dropped 3 bases, with 10 bases sitting between them. Germline-derived CDR1 and CDR2 are SGHDT and YYEEEE. There are 13 residues in the CDR3. Written as DNA, the CDR3 is TGTGCCAGCAGCAATAACGTAGAAGAGACCCAGTACTTC. Amino acids: CASSNNVEETQYF.

CDR3 in amino acids: CASSLGQGRLETQYF. Written as DNA, the CDR3 is TGTGCCAGCAGCTTAGGTCAGGGGAGGTTGGAGACCCAGTACTTC. The V call is TRBV11-2, the J call TRBJ2-5; D could derive from TRBD1 or TRBD2 (6 bases each). The CDR3 consists of 15 residues. Germline assignment: CDR1 SGHAT and CDR2 FQNNGV. The V end was cut by 1 base, the J end by 5 bases, with 14 bases between.

This clonotype was counted between two and nine times. V usage is TRBV5-1 and J usage is TRBJ1-2; a possible D gene is TRBD1 (5 bases). Trimming pared 4 bases from V and 3 bases from J, leaving 10 bases between. The CDR3 consists of 13 residues. Germline V gene sequence: CDR1 SGHRS, CDR2 YFSETQ. DNA of the CDR3: TGCGCCAGCAGCCGAGGACAAGACTATGGCTACACCTTC. Amino acids: CASSRGQDYGYTF.

The chain couples TRBV6-5 to TRBJ2-3; D remains unclear. Germline V gene sequence: CDR1 MNHEY, CDR2 SVGAGI. V lost 5 bases to trimming and J lost 5 bases, with 8 bases between them. The CDR3 loop spans 12 amino acids. This CDR3 reads CASSRAGDTQYF. CDR3 bases: TGTGCCAGCAGTCGGGCCGGAGATACGCAGTATTTT.

In its sample, this clonotype was seen a few times. This sequence joins TRBV6-5 and TRBJ2-7; perhaps TRBD2 as D (5 bases). CDR1 and CDR2 from the germline V gene are MNHEY and SVGAGI. Trimming removed 1 base at V and 7 bases at J, with 20 bases between. The CDR3 contains 16 residues. This CDR3 is CASSYLLGPTLGEQYF. The CDR3 nucleotides read TGTGCCAGCAGTTACTTACTAGGACCCACCCTGGGGGAGCAGTACTTC.

This rearrangement joins TRBV20-1 to TRBJ2-1; 14 nucleotides align to TRBD2. Trimming at V came to 6 bases and at J to 0 bases, leaving 4 bases not matched to a gene. The CDR3 has 16 amino acids. Germline CDR1 reads DFQATT; CDR2 reads SNEGSKA (reference sequence). DNA of the CDR3: TGCAGTGCCAGGACTAGCGGGGGGTCCTCCTACAATGAGCAGTTCTTC. Translated, it gives CSARTSGGSSYNEQFF.

The V gene is TRBV20-1, the J gene TRBJ2-5, with D perhaps matching TRBD2 (6 bases). This CDR3 has 13 amino acids. The V and J ends lost 4 bases and 5 bases respectively, with 14 bases between them. The germline gives CDR1 DFQATT, CDR2 SNEGSKA (reference sequence). The chain's CDR3 is CSAILRGGETQYF. For the CDR3, the DNA is TGCAGTGCTATATTGCGGGGCGGGGAGACCCAGTACTTC.

Only a few counts were recorded for this clonotype. The V call is TRBV28, the J call TRBJ1-5; possible D gene TRBD1, 5 bases. The CDR3 covers 15 residues. V lost 2 bases to trimming and J lost 1 base, with 9 bases between them. The germline V gene encodes CDR1 MDHEN and CDR2 SYDVKM. The CDR3 protein is CASSLRRDSNQPQHF. The CDR3 DNA is TGTGCCAGCAGTTTACGTCGGGACAGCAATCAGCCCCAGCATTTT.

This clonotype was picked up a small number of times. For the CDR3, the DNA is TGTGCCTCTGGGACGGTCTTCTCTGGAAACACCATATATTTT. This gives the protein CASGTVFSGNTIYF. V usage is TRBV10-3 and J usage is TRBJ1-3, with D possibly TRBD1 on 5 matching bases. V dropped 11 bases and J dropped 0 bases, with 14 bases sitting between them. Per the germline V gene, CDR1 is ENHRY and CDR2 is SYGVKD. CDR3 size: 14 residues.

Many counts were recorded for this clonotype. The chain recombines TRBV20-1 with TRBJ2-5; D gene uncertain. The CDR3 is 16 amino acids. V lost 0 bases, J lost 3 bases, and 17 bases lay in between. Per the germline V gene, CDR1 is DFQATT and CDR2 is SNEGSKA (reference sequence). The CDR3 region is CSARDPTDWVKETQYF. The CDR3 coding sequence is TGCAGTGCTAGAGATCCCACAGACTGGGTTAAAGAGACCCAGTACTTC.

This clonotype was counted a few times. The chain recombines TRBV3-1 with TRBJ1-1; 7 bases line up with TRBD1. The CDR3 sequence is 13 residues long. V shed 4 bases, J shed 7 bases, and the junction held 6 bases outside the gene matches. The V gene's germline CDR1 is LGHDT and CDR2 YNNKEL (reference sequence). The CDR3 here is CASSRRGRGEAFF. The CDR3 DNA reads as TGTGCCAGCAGCCGAAGGGGGCGAGGTGAAGCTTTCTTT. The full variable domain, completed using reference TRBV3-1 and TRBJ1-1, is DTAVSQTPKYLVTQMGNDKSIKCEQNLGHDTMYWYKQDSKKFLKIMFSYNNKELIINETVPNRFSPKSPDKAHLNLHINSLELGDSAVYFCASSRRGRGEAFFGQGTRLTVV.

V usage is TRBV27 and J usage is TRBJ1-2, with D unclear. Between the trimmed V and J ends, which lost 2 bases and 2 bases, there was a span of 6 bases. This CDR3 is built from 13 residues. The germline V gene has CDR1 MNHEY and CDR2 SMNVEV (reference sequence). CDR3 residues: CASSLNYNYGYTF. The CDR3 region has the DNA TGTGCCAGCAGTTTAAACTACAACTATGGCTACACCTTC.

This clonotype was detected only a few times. CDR3 nucleotide sequence: TGCAGTGCCAGACAGCGGCGCCCTTACGAGCAGTACTTC. The encoded protein is CSARQRRPYEQYF. The chain has TRBV20-1 and TRBJ2-7; D is possibly TRBD1 or TRBD2 (5 bases each). V lost 6 bases to trimming and J lost 4 bases, with 16 bases between them. This CDR3 spans 13 amino acids. The germline V gene has CDR1 DFQATT and CDR2 SNEGSKA (reference sequence).

V usage is TRBV20-1 and J usage is TRBJ1-5, with D unresolved. Germline V CDR1 and CDR2: DFQATT, SNEGSKA (reference sequence). Deletions cut 7 bases from V and 6 bases from J, with 19 bases between. The CDR3 spans 14 residues. The CDR3: CSVIPGTYTQPQHF. For the CDR3, the DNA is TGCAGTGTTATACCGGGAACGTATACTCAGCCCCAGCATTTT.

There are a few counts of this clonotype. The chain has TRBV7-6 and TRBJ1-3; D is uncertain. CDR3 length equals 15 residues. CDR1 is SGHVS and CDR2 is FNYEAQ in the germline V gene. Trimming pared 4 bases from V and 0 bases from J, leaving 10 bases between. CDR3 DNA sequence: TGTGCCAGCAGCTCCCCCCACGGCTCTGGAAACACCATATATTTT. As protein: CASSSPHGSGNTIYF.

This clonotype has more than one count but fewer than ten. The CDR3 is CSVEDRGDGANVLTF. CDR3 coding DNA: TGCAGCGTTGAAGATCGGGGGGATGGGGCCAACGTCCTGACTTTC. The V and J genes are TRBV29-1 and TRBJ2-6, with 7 bases matching TRBD2. Germline V gene sequence: CDR1 SQVTM, CDR2 ANQGSEA. J gave up 3 bases and V 0 bases, and 2 bases lay outside the gene matches. CDR3 length: 15 amino acids.

This clonotype occurred a few times. V gene TRBV28 combines with J gene TRBJ2-6; D unresolved. This CDR3 contains 14 residues. V shed 4 bases and J shed 1 base, with 5 bases lying between them. Per germline, CDR1 MDHEN and CDR2 SYDVKM. As DNA, the CDR3 is TGTGCCAGCAGTTCCATGTCTGGGGCCAACGTCCTGACTTTC. This gives the protein CASSSMSGANVLTF.

The gene calls are TRBV10-3 and TRBJ2-1; 11 positions agree with TRBD2. The CDR3 runs 15 residues. Per the germline V gene, CDR1 is ENHRY and CDR2 is SYGVKD. Losses at the gene ends were 4 bases for V and 9 bases for J; bases not matched to a gene: 8. DNA of the CDR3: TGTGCCATCAGTGGCACTAGCGGGAGTTGGAGTGAGCAGTTCTTC. Encoded protein: CAISGTSGSWSEQFF.

In this sample, this clonotype turned up a few times. The chain employs TRBV5-7 and TRBJ2-6, with D unresolved. TRBV5-7 is noted as an ORF with a role that remains uncertain. The V end was cut by 7 bases, the J end by 0 bases, with 26 bases between. This CDR3 comprises 20 residues. For the CDR3, the DNA is TGTGCCAGCTTCACCCGTGCGAGCTACTCCCTATTCTCTGGGGCCAACGTCCTGACTTTC. As protein: CASFTRASYSLFSGANVLTF.

V is TRBV7-9 and J is TRBJ2-4, with D perhaps matching TRBD1 (6 bases). The CDR3 is 15 residues long. V dropped 4 bases and J dropped 6 bases, with 16 bases sitting between them. Germline V gives CDR1 SEHNR, CDR2 FQNEAQ (reference sequence). The CDR3 DNA follows: TGTGCCAGCAGCTCTGGGGGCCCGCAGAGAAACATTCAGTACTTC. Encoded protein: CASSSGGPQRNIQYF.